What follows are 30 T cell receptor beta chains derived from one specimen sequenced in a study of beta chain features in type 1 diabetes. Study results and caveats: In every one of the four CD4+ subsets, TCRB CDR3s were moderately but significantly shorter in Type 1 diabetes patients.

Of the isolated RNA, all was reverse transcribed, and so the sequenced material was expressed TCRB transcripts. Here immunoSEQ multiplex PCR was the method, and the copy in TCRdb shows in-frame clones only, minus some. This sample carries hundreds of thousands of clones, 11% to 15% of them seen once, and the ten largest clones take nearly 0.04%. These receptors are not linked to any known antigen. Sequenced input: naive CD4+ T cells from blood. Every receptor here comes from a man aged 18 to 30 with type 1 diabetes.

This clone occurred a few times. The chain links TRBV9 to TRBJ2-2; no definite D call. This CDR3 is 16 amino acids long. V gave up 0 bases and J gave up 1 base, with 10 bases separating them. Germline V lookup: CDR1 SGDLS, CDR2 YYNGEE. In nucleotides, the CDR3 is TGTGCCAGCAGCGTAGAAATAGGGTGGAACACCGGGGAGCTGTTTTTT. It translates to CASSVEIGWNTGELFF.

This clone was observed a handful of times. Here the CDR3 DNA reads TGTGCCAGCTCAACCCGACAGGGATCGGAGACCCAGTACTTC. It translates to CASSTRQGSETQYF. The V gene is TRBV18, the J gene TRBJ2-5; 7 nucleotides match TRBD1. Germline V gene lookup returns CDR1 KGHSH and CDR2 LQKENI. V lost 5 bases, J lost 5 bases, and 8 bases stayed unmatched. The CDR3 covers 14 residues.

The chain joins TRBV11-2 to TRBJ2-6, with no clear D. CDR1 and CDR2 (germline): SGHAT, FQNNGV. The V gene lost 3 bases and the J gene lost 0 bases, with 6 bases spanning the gap. The CDR3 covers 15 residues. The CDR3 is CASSLQVSGANVLTF. CDR3 coding DNA: TGTGCCAGCAGCTTGCAGGTCTCTGGGGCCAACGTCCTGACTTTC.

The chain uses TRBV27 and TRBJ2-3; possibly TRBD2 for D (6 bases). V was cut by 8 bases and J by 8 bases, with 20 bases left in between. The CDR3 extends over 14 amino acids. CDR1 MNHEY and CDR2 SMNVEV come from the germline V gene (reference sequence). The CDR3 protein is CASSVYQGAGTQYF. The CDR3 DNA reads TGTGCCAGCTCAGTTTACCAGGGAGCGGGTACGCAGTATTTT.

CDR3 region: CASSRQVARGNEQFF. CDR3 nucleotide sequence: TGCGCCAGCAGCCGCCAGGTTGCGAGAGGTAATGAGCAGTTCTTC. The chain uses TRBV5-1 and TRBJ2-1; D is ambiguous. Germline V lookup: CDR1 SGHRS, CDR2 YFSETQ. The V end lost 4 bases, the J end lost 7 bases, and 18 bases lay between the germline ends. CDR3 length equals 15 residues. Using reference TRBV5-1 and TRBJ2-1 for the parts outside the CDR3, the full variable domain is KAGVTQTPRYLIKTRGQQVTLSCSPISGHRSVSWYQQTPGQGLQFLFEYFSETQRNKGNFPGRFSGRQFSNSRSEMNVSTLELGDSALYLCASSRQVARGNEQFFGPGTRLTVL.

CDR3 sequence: CASSQTGTNLGTEAFF. The CDR3 DNA reads as TGCGCCAGCAGCCAAACCGGGACAAATTTGGGCACTGAAGCTTTCTTT. The chain has TRBV4-1 and TRBJ1-1, with D perhaps matching TRBD1 (6 bases). CDR1 and CDR2 from the germline V gene are MGHRA and YSYEKL. This CDR3 spans 16 amino acids. Trimming left V 2 bases short and J 4 bases short, with 17 bases between.

The chain couples TRBV4-3 to TRBJ1-6, with D possibly matching TRBD1 (5 bases). The CDR3 is made up of 16 amino acids. Germline CDR1 reads LGHNA; CDR2 reads YSLEER. The germline V and J ends were trimmed by 0 bases and 14 bases, with 20 bases remaining between them. CDR3 nucleotides: TGCGCCAGCAGCCAAGACGGAGGACATCGAGGTCAGGCCCTCCACTTT. Encoded protein: CASSQDGGHRGQALHF.

This clone was seen only a few times. V and J are TRBV10-2 and TRBJ1-2, with no clear D. Between the trimmed V and J ends, which lost 4 bases and 5 bases, there was a span of 5 bases. Germline V gives CDR1 WSHSY, CDR2 SAAADI. The length of the CDR3 is 11 residues. CDR3 amino acids: CASSANYGYTF. Written as DNA, the CDR3 is TGCGCCAGCAGTGCCAATTATGGCTACACCTTC.

The chain is built from TRBV28 and TRBJ1-1; D gene ambiguous. The CDR3 totals 12 residues. Trimming took off 4 bases at V and 10 bases at J, with 13 bases between the two ends. Per germline, CDR1 MDHEN and CDR2 SYDVKM. In DNA, the CDR3 is TGTGCCAGCAGTTCCAAGCTGATGGCAGCTTTCTTT. It translates to CASSSKLMAAFF.

The rearrangement joins TRBV6-5 to TRBJ1-1; maybe TRBD1 (6 bases). The CDR3 runs 14 residues. V lost 6 bases and J 3 bases, leaving 14 bases between the germline ends. Germline CDR1 MNHEY, CDR2 SVGAGI. The CDR3 sequence is CASRRGGGDTEAFF. CDR3 coding DNA: TGTGCCAGCAGGCGAGGGGGAGGGGACACTGAAGCTTTCTTT.

The V call is TRBV4-3, the J call TRBJ2-3, with 8 bases that match TRBD2. Germline V CDR1 and CDR2: LGHNA, YSLEER. With V trimmed by 0 bases and J by 6 bases, 11 bases remained unmatched. This CDR3 region has 17 residues. CDR3 nucleotide sequence: TGCGCCAGCAGCCAAGATGAGTATCGGCGGGGGGTCGATACGCAGTATTTT. Translation: CASSQDEYRRGVDTQYF.

This clone came up a few times. This chain joins TRBV30 and TRBJ1-1; TRBD1 might be the D (5 bases). The germline gives CDR1 GTSNPN, CDR2 SVGIG (reference sequence). CDR3 length: 16 residues. V lost 1 base and J lost 4, with 19 bases in between. The CDR3: CAWSAGFGREGTEAFF. CDR3 coding DNA: TGTGCCTGGAGTGCAGGGTTCGGCAGGGAAGGCACTGAAGCTTTCTTT. The full variable domain, rest sourced from reference TRBV30 and TRBJ1-1, is SQTIHQWPATLVQPVGSPLSLECTVEGTSNPNLYWYRQAAGRGLQLLFYSVGIGQISSEVPQNLSASRPQDRQFILSSKKLLLSDSGFYLCAWSAGFGREGTEAFFGQGTRLTVV.

V and J are TRBV12-5 and TRBJ2-5; D ambiguous. The CDR3 runs to 14 residues. Germline V gene data show CDR1 as LGHNT and CDR2 as FRNRAP. The V end lost 1 base, the J end lost 7 bases, and 13 bases lay between the germline ends. CDR3 protein: CASGLGEGTWTQYF. CDR3 sequence (DNA): TGTGCTAGTGGTTTGGGGGAAGGAACATGGACCCAGTACTTC.

A few counts support this clone. The rearrangement joins TRBV5-1 to TRBJ1-1; 7 bases are a match to TRBD1. The germline CDR1 and CDR2 sequences are SGHRS and YFSETQ. The CDR3 consists of 13 residues. Unmatched junction bases numbered 4, after V lost 0 bases and J lost 8 bases. The DNA for the CDR3 is TGCGCCAGCAGCTTGGACCCGGGACAGGAAGCTTTCTTT. Encoded protein: CASSLDPGQEAFF.

A few counts support this clone. In the same sample, other DNA sequences code for this CDR3. J is TRBJ2-3 and V is TRBV6-1; D is uncertain. V lost 8 bases and J lost 0, with 9 bases in between. Germline V lookup: CDR1 MNHNS, CDR2 SASEGT. This CDR3 has 13 amino acids. The CDR3: CASSRGSTDTQYF. DNA of the CDR3: TGTGCCAGCTCGCGAGGTAGCACAGATACGCAGTATTTT.

Only a few counts were recorded for this clone. The rearrangement joins TRBV7-2 to TRBJ2-1; D is undetermined. The CDR3 length is 13 residues. The germline V gene has CDR1 SGHTA and CDR2 FQGNSA. V lost 1 base to trimming and J lost 4 bases, with 5 bases between them. CDR3 bases: TGTGCCAGCAGCTTAGACGTGTACAATGAGCAGTTCTTC. Amino acids: CASSLDVYNEQFF.

This clone was observed a few times. The chain combines TRBV5-6 with TRBJ2-4; D gene ambiguous. Germline CDR1 and CDR2: SGHDT and YYEEEE. V lost 2 bases and J lost 3, with 3 bases in between. The CDR3 consists of 12 residues. The CDR3 sequence: CASSFSKNIQYF. The CDR3 nucleotides read TGTGCCAGCAGCTTTAGCAAAAACATTCAGTACTTC.

This clone occurred a few times. The gene calls are TRBV9 and TRBJ2-5, with a tentative D call TRBD1 (5 bases). The CDR3 sequence is 13 residues long. The V gene lost 3 bases and the J gene lost 1 base, with 7 bases spanning the gap. Germline lookup yields CDR1 SGDLS and CDR2 YYNGEE. DNA of the CDR3: TGTGCCAGCAGCGGAAGGGGCCAAGAGACCCAGTACTTC. Protein product: CASSGRGQETQYF.

The rearrangement joins TRBV30 to TRBJ2-5, with TRBD2 identical over 11 bases. The V and J ends lost 6 bases and 7 bases, in that order; junction bases with no gene match: 7. This CDR3 has 13 residues. CDR1 is GTSNPN and CDR2 is SVGIG in the germline V gene (reference sequence). The CDR3 sequence: CACKTSGTWTQYF. In DNA form, the CDR3 reads TGTGCCTGCAAGACTAGCGGGACTTGGACCCAGTACTTC.

The chain joins TRBV19 to TRBJ1-1, with D possibly TRBD1 on 6 matching bases. The CDR3 loop spans 13 amino acids. Trimming took 5 bases from V and 1 from J, leaving 8 bases between them. Germline lookup yields CDR1 LNHDA and CDR2 SQIVND (reference sequence). CDR3 region: CASSAQGNTEAFF. Written as DNA, the CDR3 is TGTGCCAGTAGTGCACAGGGGAACACTGAAGCTTTCTTT.

The gene calls are TRBV5-6 and TRBJ2-7; 8 nucleotides align to TRBD1. The ends lost 4 bases at V and 7 bases at J; junction bases unmatched: 10. Germline CDR1 and CDR2: SGHDT and YYEEEE. This CDR3 is 14 amino acids long. CDR3 sequence reads: CASSPRGQGAEQYF. CDR3 DNA sequence: TGTGCCAGCAGCCCTCGCGGACAGGGCGCAGAGCAGTACTTC.

The chain links TRBV6-5 to TRBJ2-5, with 11 bases aligning to TRBD2. This CDR3 contains 14 residues. The germline gives CDR1 MNHEY, CDR2 SVGAGI. V lost 2 bases and J lost 4; bases outside the gene matches: 0. The CDR3 nucleotides are TGTGCCAGCAGTTACGGGACTAGCGGAGAGACCCAGTACTTC. It specifies CASSYGTSGETQYF.

The chain carries TRBV6-5 and TRBJ2-5, with 7 nucleotides matching TRBD1. This CDR3 spans 15 amino acids. V dropped 5 bases and J dropped 4; count of bases not matched to a gene: 10. Germline CDR1 MNHEY, CDR2 SVGAGI. DNA of the CDR3: TGTGCCAGCAGTGTCCAGACAGGGCGGGCAGAGACCCAGTACTTC. As protein: CASSVQTGRAETQYF.

This clone was seen a handful of times. The chain has TRBV7-2 and TRBJ2-4; D ambiguous. Looked up from germline, CDR1 is SGHTA and CDR2 is FQGNSA. This CDR3 contains 13 residues. Deletions cut 1 base from V and 8 bases from J, with 9 bases between. The DNA of the CDR3 is TGTGCCAGCAGCTTAGGGGGAAAGGACATTCAGTACTTC. It translates to CASSLGGKDIQYF.

This clone was seen a few times. This sequence joins TRBV27 and TRBJ1-1; 8 bases are shared with TRBD1. V lost 5 bases, J lost 0 bases, and 8 bases stayed unmatched. Germline V gives CDR1 MNHEY, CDR2 SMNVEV (reference sequence). The CDR3 is 16 amino acids. The CDR3 protein is CASSLKPDRVNTEAFF. The CDR3 DNA sequence: TGTGCCAGCAGTCTAAAACCGGACAGGGTGAACACTGAAGCTTTCTTT.

This chain uses TRBV29-1 with TRBJ1-1, with D maybe TRBD1 (5 bases). Germline assignment: CDR1 SQVTM and CDR2 ANQGSEA. The length of the CDR3 is 13 residues. V lost 6 bases and J lost 0, with 11 bases in between. The chain's CDR3 is CSVYRPLNTEAFF. Here the CDR3 DNA reads TGCAGCGTGTACAGGCCCTTGAACACTGAAGCTTTCTTT.

This clone showed up just a few times. The chain recombines TRBV6-5 with TRBJ2-5, with 7 bases aligning to TRBD1. Germline V CDR1 and CDR2: MNHEY, SVGAGI. Trimming at V came to 9 bases and at J to 1 base, leaving 5 bases not matched to a gene. The CDR3 is 13 residues long. DNA of the CDR3: TGTGCCAGGGAGACAGGGAGCCAAGAGACCCAGTACTTC. Translated: CARETGSQETQYF.

This clone was observed a handful of times. This chain connects TRBV5-1 to TRBJ2-7; TRBD1 matches at 7 bases. Unmatched junction bases numbered 10, after V lost 0 bases and J lost 1 base. The germline V gene encodes CDR1 SGHRS and CDR2 YFSETQ. The CDR3 covers 17 residues. This CDR3 reads CASSLGPLQGSSYEQYF. The DNA for the CDR3 is TGCGCCAGCAGCTTGGGGCCCCTACAGGGGAGTTCCTACGAGCAGTACTTC.

There are a few counts of this clone. The chain couples TRBV7-2 to TRBJ2-4; no definite D call. The CDR3 spans 15 residues. Germline CDR1 reads SGHTA; CDR2 reads FQGNSA. V lost 6 bases to trimming and J lost 0 bases, with 12 bases between them. The CDR3 here is CASSSGLLAKNIQYF. CDR3 sequence (DNA): TGTGCCAGCAGTTCTGGCCTCCTAGCCAAAAACATTCAGTACTTC.

The genes are TRBV5-1 and TRBJ2-7, with 8 bases fitting TRBD2. The CDR3 length is 14 residues. Germline-derived CDR1 and CDR2 are SGHRS and YFSETQ. The J segment lost 3 bases and the V segment lost 2 bases, leaving 4 bases of the junction unmatched. The CDR3 DNA reads TGCGCCAGCAGCTTAAACCTAGCGGGCTACGAGCAGTACTTC. This sequence encodes CASSLNLAGYEQYF.